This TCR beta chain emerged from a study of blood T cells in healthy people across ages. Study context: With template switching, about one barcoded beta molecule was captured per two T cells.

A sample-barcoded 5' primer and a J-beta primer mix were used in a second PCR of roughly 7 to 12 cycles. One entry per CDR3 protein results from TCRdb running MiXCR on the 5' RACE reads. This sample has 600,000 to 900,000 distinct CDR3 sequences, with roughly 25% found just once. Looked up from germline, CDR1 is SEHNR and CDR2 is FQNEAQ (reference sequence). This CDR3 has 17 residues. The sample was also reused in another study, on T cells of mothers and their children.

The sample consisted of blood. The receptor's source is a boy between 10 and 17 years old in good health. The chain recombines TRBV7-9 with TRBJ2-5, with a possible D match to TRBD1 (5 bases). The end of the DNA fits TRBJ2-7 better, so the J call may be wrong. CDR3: CASSVDRRQFGAYEQYF. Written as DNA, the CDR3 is TGTGCCAGCAGCGTAGACAGACGCCAATTTGGGGCCTACGAGCAGTACTTC.